One T cell receptor (beta chain) is described in this entry. This CDR3 has 14 amino acids. CDR1 and CDR2 from the germline V gene are SGHTS and YDEGEE. Trimming pared 4 bases from V and 9 bases from J, leaving 17 bases between. Assay used: immunoSEQ multiplex PCR; TCRdb lists only in-frame clones, some missing. The sample shows around 320,000 clones, 85% to 90% of them seen only once. The data originate from a study of blood T cell repertoires in COVID-19. The receptor comes from a woman in her forties or fifties who had been exposed to COVID-19. Sequencing was done on a sample of PBMCs or T cells enriched from blood (not recorded which). The rearrangement uses TRBV5-8 and TRBJ2-4; possible D gene TRBD2, 5 bases. In DNA form, the CDR3 reads TGTGCCAGCAGCCCGAAGCTAGAGGGAACCATTCAGTACTTC. It codes for CASSPKLEGTIQYF.